What follows are 2 T cell receptor beta chains derived from one specimen sequenced in a study of identical twins' blood T cells. From the 5' RACE reads, TCRdb called clonotypes with MiXCR, one entry per CDR3 protein. In the table there are a few hundred thousand distinct CDR3 sequences, roughly 27% of which are singletons. The material sequenced was PBMCs. The source of these receptors is a woman aged 18-49 years in good health.

This clonotype was recorded a few times. The gene calls are TRBV6-6 and TRBJ1-5; D call uncertain. The CDR3 loop spans 16 amino acids. Germline-derived CDR1 and CDR2 are MNHNY and SVGAGI (reference sequence). The V gene lost 0 bases and the J gene lost 8 bases, with 17 bases spanning the gap. The CDR3 loop is CASSYSISGQPEPQHF. For the CDR3, the DNA is TGTGCCAGCAGTTACTCGATTAGTGGGCAGCCAGAGCCCCAGCATTTT.

This clonotype showed up just a few times. J is TRBJ1-2 and V is TRBV20-1; 8 nucleotides match TRBD1. Looked up from germline, CDR1 is DFQATT and CDR2 is SNEGSKA (reference sequence). The CDR3 extends over 12 amino acids. The junction had 6 bases not matched to a gene; V was cut back by 3 bases and J by 9 bases. The CDR3 coding sequence is TGCAGTGCTAGCCCGGGACAGGCTCGCTACACCTTC. Amino acid sequence: CSASPGQARYTF.